This TCR beta chain stems from a study of CD8+ T cells in alopecia areata. Study-level background: Treated patients' severity was scored by percentage of affected scalp area. Study-wide results and caveats: Amid tofacitinib therapy, many expanded lesional clones stayed present in scalp and blood.

The sample's treatment: oral pan-JAK inhibitor, 5-10 mg twice daily. Alopecia areata patients had lesional scalp punch biopsies and peripheral blood taken from them. In the case of this clone: What it recognizes is unknown.

Sequencing used cDNA as its template, made by extracting RNA and reverse transcribing it. Assay: immunoSEQ multiplex PCR; the TCRdb copy retains only in-frame clones and omits some. Of some 190,000 clones in the sample, approximately 50% were seen once. Germline-derived CDR1 and CDR2 are SGHRS and YFSETQ. The V end was cut by 7 bases, the J end by 0 bases, with 15 bases between. The CDR3 loop spans 15 amino acids. The TCR originated in a human donor with alopecia areata. The rearrangement joins TRBV5-1 to TRBJ2-3; D is ambiguous. Sample: CD8+ T cells sorted from blood, taken around week 52, from a patient treated with tofacitinib. The CDR3 DNA follows: TGCGCCAGCGAGCAATATGGGGTGAGCACAGATACGCAGTATTTT. Its protein product is CASEQYGVSTDTQYF. Drawing the rest from reference TRBV5-1 and TRBJ2-3, the complete variable domain is KAGVTQTPRYLIKTRGQQVTLSCSPISGHRSVSWYQQTPGQGLQFLFEYFSETQRNKGNFPGRFSGRQFSNSRSEMNVSTLELGDSALYLCASEQYGVSTDTQYFGPGTRLTVL.